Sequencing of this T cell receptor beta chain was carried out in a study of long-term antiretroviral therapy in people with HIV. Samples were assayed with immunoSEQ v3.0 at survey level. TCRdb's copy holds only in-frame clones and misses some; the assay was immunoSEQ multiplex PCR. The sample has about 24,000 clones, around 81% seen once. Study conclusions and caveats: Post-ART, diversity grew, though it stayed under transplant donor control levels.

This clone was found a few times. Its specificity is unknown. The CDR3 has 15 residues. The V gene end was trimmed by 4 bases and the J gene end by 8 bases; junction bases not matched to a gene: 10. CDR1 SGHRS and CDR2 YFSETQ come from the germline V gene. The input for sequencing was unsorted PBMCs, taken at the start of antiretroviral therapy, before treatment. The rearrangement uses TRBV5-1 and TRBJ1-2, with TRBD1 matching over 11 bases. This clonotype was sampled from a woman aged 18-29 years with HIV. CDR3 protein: CASSIDPGQGDGYTF. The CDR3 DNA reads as TGCGCCAGCAGCATCGATCCGGGACAGGGGGACGGCTACACCTTC.